These 2 T cell receptor beta chains were sequenced from one sample in a study of cytomegalovirus exposure and HLA in healthy donors. The PCR had 60 Vbeta and 13 Jbeta primers. Generated by immunoSEQ multiplex PCR, the TCRdb table keeps only in-frame clones and is missing some. Of approximately 190,000 clones listed, 82% are singletons. The specimen was PBMCs. These receptors all stem from a woman younger than 35 in good health and CMV-seronegative.

CDR3 sequence reads: CASSRQEAGVYGYTF. In nucleotides, the CDR3 is TGCGCCAGCAGCCGACAGGAAGCCGGGGTCTATGGCTACACCTTC. The chain joins TRBV5-1 to TRBJ1-2; TRBD1 might be the D (6 bases). CDR3 length: 15 residues. From germline, CDR1 is SGHRS and CDR2 YFSETQ. The V end was cut by 4 bases, the J end by 4 bases, with 17 bases between.

This chain joins TRBV5-6 and TRBJ2-2; tentative D call: TRBD1 (6 bases). This CDR3 contains 16 residues. The germline V and J ends were trimmed by 4 bases and 6 bases, with 19 bases remaining between them. Looked up from germline, CDR1 is SGHDT and CDR2 is YYEEEE. The CDR3, as DNA: TGTGCCAGCAGCCGGCCGGGACACGACTGGGCCGGGGAGCTGTTTTTT. This gives the protein CASSRPGHDWAGELFF.